These T cell receptor beta chains were read from a single sample in a study. TCRdb used MiXCR to reprocess the 5' RACE reads, holding one entry per CDR3 protein. Of 55,000 to 75,000 distinct CDR3 sequences listed, under 35% are singletons. Material: tumor-infiltrating naive CD4+ T cells sorted from the breast tumor. The receptors shown here come from a female donor with breast cancer. Each CDR3 is given with its conserved first and last residue. Each record gives: J gene, V gene, D gene, clone size, CDR3 protein, CDR3 DNA. A D gene is named only where the DNA matches it firmly. Clone size is given for some rows only: seen once, a few or many times, or a class if the clone is expanded.

TRBJ2-3	TRBV20-1	NA	NA	CSARDVKLTGHGTDTQYF	TGCAGTGCTAGAGATGTCAAACTGACCGGGCACGGCACAGATACGCAGTATTTT
TRBJ2-4	TRBV20-1	NA	NA	CSALPTVAKNIQYF	TGCAGTGCCCTCCCTACAGTAGCCAAAAACATTCAGTACTTC
TRBJ2-5	TRBV4-2	TRBD1	few	CASSQEDRVSETQYF	TGTGCCAGCAGCCAAGAGGACAGGGTCAGCGAGACCCAGTACTTC
TRBJ2-3	TRBV7-3	TRBD1	few	CASSRNRGQWDTQYF	TGTGCCAGCAGCCGAAACAGGGGGCAATGGGATACGCAGTATTTT
TRBJ2-7	TRBV5-6	NA	few	CASSAAGTLSSYEQYF	TGTGCCAGCAGCGCGGCCGGGACCCTCTCCTCCTACGAGCAGTACTTC
TRBJ2-7	TRBV29-1	TRBD1	few	CSVGSGGAKKSEQYF	TGCAGCGTTGGGTCAGGGGGCGCAAAGAAGTCCGAGCAGTACTTC
TRBJ1-2	TRBV29-1	TRBD1	NA	CNAQGMSGYGYTF	TGCAACGCACAGGGGATGTCTGGGTATGGCTACACCTTC
TRBJ1-2	TRBV20-1	NA	once	CGARDHDHYGYTF	TGCGGTGCTAGAGATCACGACCATTATGGCTACACCTTC
TRBJ2-1	TRBV7-9	TRBD2	few	CASSPSAKTSGRAYNEQFF	TGTGCCAGCAGCCCCTCGGCCAAGACTAGCGGGAGGGCCTACAATGAGCAGTTCTTC
TRBJ1-5	TRBV6-5	TRBD1	many	CASGGDRDGNQPQHF	TGTGCCAGCGGGGGAGACAGGGACGGCAATCAGCCCCAGCATTTT
TRBJ1-1	TRBV6-1	TRBD1	NA	CASSWDRGNTEAFF	TGTGCCAGCAGTTGGGACAGGGGGAACACTGAAGCTTTCTTT
TRBJ1-2	TRBV5-1	NA	NA	CASSPEGSNYGYTF	TGCGCCAGCAGCCCGGAGGGGTCAAACTATGGCTACACCTTC
TRBJ2-7	TRBV12-3/TRBV12-4	TRBD2	NA	CASGRGTSGSYEQYF	TGTGCCAGCGGACGGGGGACTAGCGGGAGCTACGAGCAGTACTTC
TRBJ2-2	TRBV7-9	NA	NA	CASSWHLTGGELFF	TGTGCCAGCAGCTGGCACTTAACAGGCGGGGAGCTGTTTTTT
TRBJ2-1	TRBV18	NA	few	CASSEDYNEQFF	TGTGCCAGCTCGGAGGACTACAATGAGCAGTTCTTC
TRBJ2-6	TRBV12-3/TRBV12-4	TRBD1	once	CASTLLWDRVRSGANVLTF	TGTGCCAGCACTCTACTTTGGGACAGGGTGCGCTCTGGGGCCAACGTCCTGACTTTC
TRBJ2-2	TRBV12-3/TRBV12-4	NA	few	CASSTMGANTGELFF	TGTGCCAGCAGTACAATGGGGGCGAACACCGGGGAGCTGTTTTTT
TRBJ2-5	TRBV9	TRBD1	NA	CTSSVGQGQETQYF	TGTACCAGCAGCGTAGGACAGGGCCAAGAGACCCAGTACTTC
TRBJ1-2	TRBV5-1	TRBD1	NA	CASSPPGTGEGGYTF	TGCGCCAGCAGCCCACCCGGGACAGGGGAGGGAGGCTACACCTTC
TRBJ1-1	TRBV5-4	NA	NA	CASSSYEQTMNTEASF	TGTGCCAGCAGCTCATATGAACAGACCATGAACACTGAAGCTTCCTTT
TRBJ1-1	TRBV3-1	NA	NA	CASSPRGTFRDTEAFF	TGTGCCAGCAGCCCCCGGGGAACCTTCCGGGACACTGAAGCTTTCTTT
TRBJ1-1	TRBV4-3	NA	many	CASSQDRNTEAFF	TGCGCCAGCAGCCAAGATCGGAACACTGAAGCTTTCTTT
TRBJ1-1	TRBV11-3	TRBD1	few	CASSSGQENTEAFF	TGTGCCAGCAGCTCGGGACAGGAAAACACTGAAGCTTTCTTT
TRBJ2-4	TRBV6-6	TRBD1	few	CASSGQGAGAKNIQYF	TGTGCCAGCAGTGGACAGGGGGCGGGGGCCAAAAACATTCAGTACTTC
TRBJ2-5	TRBV7-2	TRBD2	few	CASTTQSGIKETQYF	TGTGCCAGCACCACACAGAGCGGGATAAAAGAGACCCAGTACTTC
TRBJ1-1	TRBV20-1	NA	NA	CSAGSMNTEAFF	TGCAGTGCTGGCAGCATGAACACTGAAGCTTTCTTT
TRBJ2-1	TRBV28	TRBD2	NA	CASSLPTSGRGNEQFF	TGTGCCAGCAGTTTACCAACTAGCGGGAGGGGCAATGAGCAGTTCTTC
TRBJ1-5	TRBV15	NA	many	CATSVIRGQPQHF	TGTGCCACCAGCGTTATTCGGGGGCAGCCCCAGCATTTT
TRBJ1-1	TRBV12-3/TRBV12-4	NA	few	CASTYRERATEAFF	TGTGCCAGCACGTACAGGGAAAGGGCCACTGAAGCTTTCTTT
TRBJ1-1	TRBV6-5	TRBD1	NA	CASSSPGQKGTEAFF	TGTGCCAGCAGTTCTCCGGGACAGAAAGGCACTGAAGCTTTCTTT
TRBJ2-3	TRBV5-1	NA	NA	CASSPTISAASTDTQYF	TGCGCCAGCAGTCCTACCATTAGCGCGGCTAGCACAGATACGCAGTATTTT
TRBJ1-2	TRBV10-3	NA	NA	CAISQGLGYTF	TGTGCCATCAGTCAGGGTTTGGGATACACCTTC
TRBJ2-1	TRBV6-1	NA	NA	CATKLDRLSAEQFF	TGTGCCACTAAACTAGATCGACTTTCCGCTGAGCAGTTCTTC
TRBJ1-6	TRBV30	NA	few	CAWRKQGYNSPLHF	TGTGCCTGGAGAAAACAGGGATATAATTCACCCCTCCACTTT
TRBJ2-1	TRBV20-1	TRBD1	NA	CSATNRGNEQFF	TGCAGTGCCACCAACAGGGGGAATGAGCAGTTCTTC
TRBJ2-7	TRBV7-2	NA	NA	CASSLAPLLSGNEQYF	TGTGCCAGCAGCTTAGCGCCTCTCCTCTCCGGGAACGAGCAGTACTTC
TRBJ2-5	TRBV4-2	NA	NA	CAGSQDAVARETQYF	TGTGCCGGCAGCCAAGATGCCGTAGCGAGGGAGACCCAGTACTTC
TRBJ2-2	TRBV5-1	TRBD1	NA	CASSTGQGYTGELFF	TGCGCCAGCAGCACGGGACAGGGATACACCGGGGAGCTGTTTTTT
TRBJ2-7	TRBV5-1	TRBD1	NA	CASSSRGRAYEQYF	TGCGCCAGCAGCTCCAGGGGGCGAGCCTACGAGCAGTACTTC
TRBJ1-5	TRBV12-3/TRBV12-4	NA	NA	CASSRSGAQHF	TGTGCCAGCAGCCGTTCGGGGGCTCAGCATTTT
TRBJ2-1	TRBV7-3	TRBD2	NA	CASSFSGGEQFF	TGTGCCAGCAGCTTCTCCGGGGGGGAGCAGTTCTTC
TRBJ2-1	TRBV29-1	NA	NA	CSVLWLANEQFF	TGCAGCGTTTTATGGTTGGCGAATGAGCAGTTCTTC
TRBJ1-5	TRBV7-8	NA	NA	CASSLLNRADQPQHF	TGTGCCAGCAGCTTACTGAACAGGGCCGATCAGCCCCAGCATTTT
TRBJ2-3	TRBV6-5	TRBD2	NA	CASSWTSGGAADTQYF	TGTGCCAGCAGTTGGACTAGCGGGGGGGCGGCAGATACGCAGTATTTT
TRBJ2-3	TRBV7-2	TRBD2	few	CASSFGTSGSLSGTQYF	TGTGCCAGCAGCTTTGGGACTAGCGGGTCGCTATCGGGTACGCAGTATTTT
TRBJ2-1	TRBV5-4	TRBD2	few	CASSPGLVDNVGEQFF	TGTGCCAGCAGCCCAGGACTAGTCGATAATGTCGGTGAGCAGTTCTTC
TRBJ2-5	TRBV20-1	TRBD2	NA	CSARVATSSYQETQYF	TGCAGTGCTAGAGTCGCGACTAGCAGTTACCAAGAGACCCAGTACTTC
TRBJ2-3	TRBV28	NA	NA	CASSVTGQPLDTQYF	TGTGCCAGCAGTGTGACGGGACAACCGCTGGATACGCAGTATTTT
TRBJ1-2	TRBV2	TRBD1	NA	CASMDRGFYGFTF	TGTGCCAGCATGGACAGGGGCTTTTATGGCTTCACCTTC
TRBJ1-2	TRBV4-1	NA	few	CASSHPSLYGYTF	TGCGCCAGCAGCCACCCCAGCCTGTATGGCTACACCTTC